This T cell receptor beta chain was identified in a study of blood T cell repertoires in COVID-19. Study details: Both acute and convalescent COVID-19 samples were obtained from the United States, Italy and Spain. Sample material is recorded as cDNA or gDNA derived from T cells, B-cell-depleted T cells, or PBMCs.

Libraries were prepared by immunoSEQ multiplex PCR; TCRdb keeps only in-frame clonotypes and omits some of them. Among about 370,000 clones, 75% to 90% were seen once, and the ten largest hold about 1%. The V end lost 1 base, the J end lost 0 bases, and 6 bases lay between the germline ends. The CDR3 consists of 15 residues. Germline-derived CDR1 and CDR2 are SGHVS and FNYEAQ. Across about two dozen US areas, participants ranged in age from about 18 to 90 years. Recovered status applied to Cohort 3 donors who had two consecutive negative PCRs. It also applied to those with clearance or with symptom resolution.

This clonotype was obtained from a man between 18 and 35 years old who had recovered from COVID-19. The sample was PBMCs or T cells enriched from blood (not recorded which). The chain couples TRBV7-6 to TRBJ2-2, with D perhaps TRBD2 (5 bases). CDR3 coding DNA: TGTGCCAGCAGCTTAGAAGCGGCGAACACCGGGGAGCTGTTTTTT. This translates into CASSLEAANTGELFF.